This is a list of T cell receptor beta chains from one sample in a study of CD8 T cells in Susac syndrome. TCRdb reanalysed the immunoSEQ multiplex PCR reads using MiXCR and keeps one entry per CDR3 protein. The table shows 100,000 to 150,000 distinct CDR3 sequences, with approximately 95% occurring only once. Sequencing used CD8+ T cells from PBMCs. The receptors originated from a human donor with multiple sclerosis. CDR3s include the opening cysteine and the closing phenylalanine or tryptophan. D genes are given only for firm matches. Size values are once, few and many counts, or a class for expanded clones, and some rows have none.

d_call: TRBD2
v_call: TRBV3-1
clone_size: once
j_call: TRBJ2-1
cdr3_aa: CASSPRLAGYNEQFF

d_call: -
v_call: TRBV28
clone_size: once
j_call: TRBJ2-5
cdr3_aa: CASSRGEEETQYF

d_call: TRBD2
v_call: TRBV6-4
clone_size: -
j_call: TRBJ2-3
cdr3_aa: CASSDGGSGADTQYF

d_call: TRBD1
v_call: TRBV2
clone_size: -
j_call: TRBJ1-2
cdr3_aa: CASSERDRTPNYGYTF

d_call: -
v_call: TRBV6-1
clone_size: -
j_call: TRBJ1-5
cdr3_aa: CASSEGYGVSLQHF

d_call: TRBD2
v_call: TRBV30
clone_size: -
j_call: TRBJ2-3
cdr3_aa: CAWSVQRGGPDTQYF

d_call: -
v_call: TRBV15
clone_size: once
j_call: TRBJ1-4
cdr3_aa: CATSIRSTRTNEKLFF

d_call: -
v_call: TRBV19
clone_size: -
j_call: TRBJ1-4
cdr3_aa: CASSNRQRTKGKLFF

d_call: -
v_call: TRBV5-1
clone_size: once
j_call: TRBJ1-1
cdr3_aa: CASTPGDWMGPGDEAFF

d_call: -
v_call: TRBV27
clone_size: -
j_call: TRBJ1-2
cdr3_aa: CASSLSPSYGYTF

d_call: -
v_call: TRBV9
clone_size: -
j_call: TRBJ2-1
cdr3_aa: CASSVARELVRINEQFF

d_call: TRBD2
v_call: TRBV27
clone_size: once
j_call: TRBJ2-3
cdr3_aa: CASSLSVAGPQYF

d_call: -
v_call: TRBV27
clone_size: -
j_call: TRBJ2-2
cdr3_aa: CASSLSGQGGTGELFF

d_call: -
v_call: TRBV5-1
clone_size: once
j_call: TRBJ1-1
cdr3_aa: CASSFAGYLAEAFF

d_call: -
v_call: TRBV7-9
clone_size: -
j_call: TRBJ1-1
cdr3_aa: CASSLRGGVNTEAFF

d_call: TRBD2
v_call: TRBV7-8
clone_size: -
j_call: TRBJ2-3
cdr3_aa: CASSPKAGPSTDTQYF

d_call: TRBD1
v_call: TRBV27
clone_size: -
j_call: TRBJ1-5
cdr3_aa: CASSMTGMKPQHF

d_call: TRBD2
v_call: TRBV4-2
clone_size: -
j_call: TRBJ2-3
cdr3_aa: CASSQDQLAGADTQYF

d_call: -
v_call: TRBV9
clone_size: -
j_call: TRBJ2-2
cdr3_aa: CASSAMGGTNGELFF

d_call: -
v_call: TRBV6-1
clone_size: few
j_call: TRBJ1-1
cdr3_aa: CASPGGRTEAFF

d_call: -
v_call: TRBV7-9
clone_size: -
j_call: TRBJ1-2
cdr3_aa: CASSPTGGYTF

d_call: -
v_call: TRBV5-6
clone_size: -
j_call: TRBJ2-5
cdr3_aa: CASSYRVQETQYF

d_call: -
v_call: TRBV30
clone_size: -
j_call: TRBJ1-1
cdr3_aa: CAWRWAGYTEAFF

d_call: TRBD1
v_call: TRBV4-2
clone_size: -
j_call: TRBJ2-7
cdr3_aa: CASSQEQGISYEQYF

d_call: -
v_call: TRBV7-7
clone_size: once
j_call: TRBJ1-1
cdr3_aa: CASSPRLMNTEAFF

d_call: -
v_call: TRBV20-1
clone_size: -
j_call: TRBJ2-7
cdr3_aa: CSAKLATYEQYF

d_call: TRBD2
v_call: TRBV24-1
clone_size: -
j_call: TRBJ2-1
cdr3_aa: CATSDLAGAYNEQFF

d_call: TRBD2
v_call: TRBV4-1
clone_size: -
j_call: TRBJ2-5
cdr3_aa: CASSQEPPLGSGGGETQYF

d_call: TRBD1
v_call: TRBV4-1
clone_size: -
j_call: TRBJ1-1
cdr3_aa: CASSRRTGIGEAFF

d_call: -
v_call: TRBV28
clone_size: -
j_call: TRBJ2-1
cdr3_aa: CASSFHWRGGGEQFF

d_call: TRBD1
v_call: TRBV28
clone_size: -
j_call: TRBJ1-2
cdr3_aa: CASSLDRESDYGYTF

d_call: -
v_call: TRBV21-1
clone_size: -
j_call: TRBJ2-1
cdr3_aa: CASSPPRQVYNEQFF

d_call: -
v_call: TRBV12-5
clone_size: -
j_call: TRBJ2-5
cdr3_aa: CASGPWTLQETQYF

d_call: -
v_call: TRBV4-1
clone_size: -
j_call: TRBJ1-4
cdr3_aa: CASSEIGGVEEKLFF

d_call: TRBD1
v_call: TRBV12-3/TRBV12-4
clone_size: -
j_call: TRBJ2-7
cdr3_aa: CASTLTPFTGGIYEQYF

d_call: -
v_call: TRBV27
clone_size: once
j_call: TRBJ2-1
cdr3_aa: CASSLSTGAGYNEQFF

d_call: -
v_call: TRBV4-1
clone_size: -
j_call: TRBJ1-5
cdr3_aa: CASSRYLGQSQPQHF

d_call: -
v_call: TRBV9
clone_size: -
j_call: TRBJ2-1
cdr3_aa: CASSVVGRGPSNSYNEQFF

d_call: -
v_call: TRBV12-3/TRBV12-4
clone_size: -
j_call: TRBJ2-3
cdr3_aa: CASRVDLGDTQYF

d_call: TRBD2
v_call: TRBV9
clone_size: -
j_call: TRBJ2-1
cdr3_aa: CASSERGSSYNEQFF

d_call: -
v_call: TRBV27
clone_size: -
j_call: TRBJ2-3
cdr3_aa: CASSWSWGADTQYF

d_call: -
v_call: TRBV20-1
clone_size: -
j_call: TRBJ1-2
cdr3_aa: CSASGVPTYGYTF

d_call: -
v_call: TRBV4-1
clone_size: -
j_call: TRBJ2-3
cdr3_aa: CASSQEDRPDTQYF

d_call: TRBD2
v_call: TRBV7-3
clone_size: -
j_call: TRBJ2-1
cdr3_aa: CASSLTGLAAYNEQFF

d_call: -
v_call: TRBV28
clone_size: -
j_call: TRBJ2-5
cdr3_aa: CASRVGRSQETQYF